The 22 T cell receptor beta chains below come from one sample, sequenced in a study of blood T cell repertoires in COVID-19. Assay used: immunoSEQ multiplex PCR; TCRdb lists only in-frame clones, some missing. The sample lists around 280,000 clones, almost 90% occurring once. The specimen was peripheral blood. The receptors were sampled from a woman aged 30 to 39 with COVID-19, enrolled during active disease.

The chain combines TRBV6-6 with TRBJ2-2; D may be TRBD2 (5 bases). CDR3 length: 16 residues. V lost 5 bases and J lost 6, with 19 bases in between. The germline V gene encodes CDR1 MNHNY and CDR2 SVGAGI (reference sequence). Written as DNA, the CDR3 is TGTGCCAGCAGTCGATCCCACGGGGTAGAGGCCGGGGAGCTGTTTTTT. As protein: CASSRSHGVEAGELFF.

This chain links TRBV30 with TRBJ1-2, with D possibly being TRBD1 (6 bases). Germline assignment: CDR1 GTSNPN and CDR2 SVGIG (reference sequence). V was clipped by 5 bases and J by 2 bases, with 9 bases between them. This CDR3 contains 12 residues. CDR3 sequence reads: CAWATGNYGYTF. In DNA, the CDR3 is TGTGCCTGGGCTACAGGGAACTATGGCTACACCTTC.

This chain links TRBV28 with TRBJ1-2; no definite D call. V was shortened by 5 bases and J by 6 bases, with 13 bases between the two germline ends. CDR1 is MDHEN and CDR2 is SYDVKM in the germline V gene. The CDR3 covers 13 residues. CDR3 amino acids: CASSQRERDGYTF. The CDR3, as DNA: TGTGCCAGCAGTCAAAGGGAGAGGGATGGCTACACCTTC.

The table lists this clone with a count of one. The rearrangement links TRBV14 to TRBJ2-7, with a tentative D call TRBD1 (6 bases). The CDR3 runs to 15 residues. CDR1 and CDR2 from the germline V gene are SGHDN and FVKESK. Trimming removed 1 base from V and 7 bases from J, with 17 bases in between. This CDR3 is CASSQVGRGLKEQYF. The CDR3 nucleotides read TGTGCCAGCAGCCAAGTAGGCAGGGGTCTGAAGGAGCAGTACTTC.

This clone came up once. This sample includes further DNA sequences coding for the same CDR3. The J gene is TRBJ1-4, the V gene TRBV7-9; D remains ambiguous. Germline values: CDR1 SEHNR, CDR2 FQNEAQ (reference sequence). Trimming removed 4 bases from V and 0 bases from J, with 9 bases in between. The CDR3 is 15 residues long. DNA for the CDR3: TGTGCCAGCAGCTCCAGCGTTACAACTAATGAAAAACTGTTTTTT. Translating gives CASSSSVTTNEKLFF.

The table lists this clone with a count of one. The chain links TRBV5-4 to TRBJ2-2, with 12 bases that match TRBD1. V dropped 4 bases and J dropped 5; count of bases not matched to a gene: 3. The CDR3 sequence is 15 residues long. Germline CDR1 and CDR2: SGHNT and YYREEE (reference sequence). The CDR3 sequence is CASSRGQGATGELFF. The CDR3 DNA is TGTGCCAGCAGCAGGGGACAGGGGGCAACCGGGGAGCTGTTTTTT.

The J gene is TRBJ2-1, the V gene TRBV30; a possible D gene is TRBD2 (5 bases). Germline loops: CDR1 GTSNPN, CDR2 SVGIG (reference sequence). Trimming removed 5 bases at V and 9 bases at J, with 17 bases between. The CDR3 consists of 13 residues. CDR3 loop: CAWAGNSGSEQFF. DNA for the CDR3: TGTGCCTGGGCCGGGAACTCGGGAAGTGAGCAGTTCTTC. Full variable domain (missing parts from reference TRBV30 and TRBJ2-1): SQTIHQWPATLVQPVGSPLSLECTVEGTSNPNLYWYRQAAGRGLQLLFYSVGIGQISSEVPQNLSASRPQDRQFILSSKKLLLSDSGFYLCAWAGNSGSEQFFGPGTRLTVL.

CDR3 sequence reads: CASSQGQGAADTQYF. For the CDR3, the DNA is TGCGCCAGCAGCCAAGGACAGGGAGCTGCAGATACGCAGTATTTT. The chain couples TRBV4-3 to TRBJ2-3, with TRBD1 matching 7 bases. There are 15 residues in the CDR3. Germline V CDR1 and CDR2: LGHNA, YSLEER. With 1 base clipped from V and 4 bases from J, the junction kept 5 bases outside the gene matches.

The chain links TRBV2 to TRBJ2-7, with 9 bases lining up with TRBD1. V dropped 5 bases and J dropped 6; count of bases not matched to a gene: 8. The CDR3 runs 14 residues. CDR1 and CDR2 (germline): SNHLY, FYNNEI. The CDR3 region is CASSFDRGEGEQYF. In nucleotides, the CDR3 is TGTGCCAGCAGTTTTGACAGGGGGGAAGGCGAGCAGTACTTC. Drawing the rest from reference TRBV2 and TRBJ2-7, the complete variable domain is EPEVTQTPSHQVTQMGQEVILRCVPISNHLYFYWYRQILGQKVEFLVSFYNNEISEKSEIFDDQFSVERPDGSNFTLKIRSTKLEDSAMYFCASSFDRGEGEQYFGPGTRLTVT.

The chain links TRBV25-1 to TRBJ2-5, with D perhaps matching TRBD2 (6 bases). V lost 6 bases, J lost 3 bases, and 17 bases lay in between. Looked up from germline, CDR1 is MGHDK and CDR2 is SYGVNS. The CDR3 has 15 residues. The CDR3 protein is CASRDPGLAEETQYF. CDR3 bases: TGTGCCAGCAGAGACCCGGGACTGGCCGAAGAGACCCAGTACTTC.

For the CDR3, the DNA is TGTGCCAGCAGACAGGGAAATTCACCCCTCCACTTT. Translation: CASRQGNSPLHF. V and J are TRBV6-5 and TRBJ1-6, with D possibly TRBD1 on 6 matching bases. This CDR3 comprises 12 residues. CDR1 and CDR2 (germline): MNHEY, SVGAGI. The V gene lost 6 bases and the J gene lost 7 bases, with 7 bases spanning the gap.

This chain connects TRBV4-1 to TRBJ1-3; D is ambiguous. Trimming took off 1 base at V and 4 bases at J, with 20 bases between the two ends. The CDR3 has 18 residues. The germline V gene encodes CDR1 MGHRA and CDR2 YSYEKL. The CDR3 loop reads CASSQASRGPLSGNTIYF. CDR3 nucleotide sequence: TGCGCCAGCAGCCAAGCTAGCCGGGGTCCCTTATCAGGAAACACCATATATTTT.

V is TRBV28 and J is TRBJ2-2; D uncertain. Germline values: CDR1 MDHEN, CDR2 SYDVKM. This CDR3 is 14 amino acids long. Trimming left V 6 bases short and J 4 bases short, with 12 bases between. DNA for the CDR3: TGTGCCAGCAGACCCACAACGGGCACCGGGGAGCTGTTTTTT. This sequence encodes CASRPTTGTGELFF.

This chain connects TRBV6-5 to TRBJ1-1, with 7 nucleotides matching TRBD1. Germline CDR1 MNHEY, CDR2 SVGAGI. Trimming at V came to 7 bases and at J to 0 bases, leaving 8 bases not matched to a gene. This CDR3 is 15 amino acids long. The CDR3 reads CASTRGDSLNTEAFF. The CDR3 region has the DNA TGTGCCAGCACCCGCGGGGACAGCTTGAACACTGAAGCTTTCTTT.

This clone was recorded only once. The chain has TRBV4-1 and TRBJ1-4, with a weak D call TRBD1 (5 bases). CDR1 is MGHRA, CDR2 YSYEKL, per germline. This CDR3 region has 17 residues. Trimming removed 0 bases at V and 4 bases at J, with 15 bases between. The CDR3 is CASSQDFGGDLNEKLFF. The CDR3 DNA follows: TGCGCCAGCAGCCAAGATTTTGGAGGGGACCTTAATGAAAAACTGTTTTTT.

V is TRBV5-1 and J is TRBJ2-7; tentatively, D is TRBD2 (7 bases). The CDR3 covers 12 residues. From germline, CDR1 is SGHRS and CDR2 YFSETQ. Trimming stripped 6 bases from V and 1 base from J, with 8 bases between. CDR3 residues: CASKGGSYEQYF. CDR3 bases: TGCGCCAGCAAGGGGGGGTCCTACGAGCAGTACTTC.

Here the CDR3 reads CASSIQGAGTEAFF. CDR3 sequence (DNA): TGTGCCAGTAGTATTCAGGGGGCTGGAACTGAAGCTTTCTTT. This chain uses TRBV19 with TRBJ1-1, with 8 bases identical to TRBD1. This CDR3 region has 14 residues. V shed 3 bases, J shed 5 bases, and the junction held 5 bases outside the gene matches. Per germline, CDR1 LNHDA and CDR2 SQIVND (reference sequence).

This clone was picked up many times. The chain links TRBV5-1 to TRBJ2-7; 7 bases match TRBD1. Germline values: CDR1 SGHRS, CDR2 YFSETQ. The trim removed 3 bases at V and 4 bases at J, leaving 7 bases unmatched. This CDR3 has 14 amino acids. The CDR3 region is CASSWVDRSYEQYF. As DNA, the CDR3 is TGCGCCAGCAGCTGGGTGGACAGGTCATACGAGCAGTACTTC.

CDR3 in DNA: TGTGCCAGCAGCTTAGCTAGCGCCGCCTACGAGCAGTACTTC. Residues: CASSLASAAYEQYF. V and J are TRBV7-2 and TRBJ2-7, with D possibly being TRBD2 (5 bases). This CDR3 is 14 amino acids long. Germline-derived CDR1 and CDR2 are SGHTA and FQGNSA. V was shortened by 0 bases and J by 2 bases, with 8 bases between the two germline ends. Variable domain in full (rest from reference TRBV7-2 and TRBJ2-7): GAGVSQSPSNKVTEKGKDVELRCDPISGHTALYWYRQSLGQGLEFLIYFQGNSAPDKSGLPSDRFSAERTGGSVSTLTIQRTQQEDSAVYLCASSLASAAYEQYFGPGTRLTVT.

The chain couples TRBV10-3 to TRBJ1-2; 8 bases match TRBD1. CDR3 length equals 12 residues. Germline CDR1 is ENHRY and CDR2 is SYGVKD. J was trimmed by 3 bases and V by 10 bases; bases with no gene match: 4. For the CDR3, the DNA is TGTGCCACCATACAGGGGGACTATGGCTACACCTTC. Protein sequence: CATIQGDYGYTF.

This clone appeared a single time. The same CDR3 can be traced to other DNA sequences in this sample. V gene TRBV7-3 combines with J gene TRBJ1-1, with 8 bases fitting TRBD1. J gave up 4 bases and V 5 bases, and 3 bases lay outside the gene matches. This CDR3 has 13 amino acids. CDR1 and CDR2 (germline): SGHTA, FQGTGA. The CDR3 here is CASSRTGGTEAFF. The CDR3 coding sequence is TGTGCCAGCAGCCGCACAGGGGGCACTGAAGCTTTCTTT.

This CDR3 reads CATGTYTGELFF. The CDR3 DNA sequence: TGTGCCACGGGGACTTACACCGGGGAGCTGTTTTTT. This sequence joins TRBV10-3 and TRBJ2-2; maybe TRBD2 (6 bases). This CDR3 has 12 residues. Germline values: CDR1 ENHRY, CDR2 SYGVKD. V was cut by 10 bases and J by 3 bases, with 9 bases left in between.